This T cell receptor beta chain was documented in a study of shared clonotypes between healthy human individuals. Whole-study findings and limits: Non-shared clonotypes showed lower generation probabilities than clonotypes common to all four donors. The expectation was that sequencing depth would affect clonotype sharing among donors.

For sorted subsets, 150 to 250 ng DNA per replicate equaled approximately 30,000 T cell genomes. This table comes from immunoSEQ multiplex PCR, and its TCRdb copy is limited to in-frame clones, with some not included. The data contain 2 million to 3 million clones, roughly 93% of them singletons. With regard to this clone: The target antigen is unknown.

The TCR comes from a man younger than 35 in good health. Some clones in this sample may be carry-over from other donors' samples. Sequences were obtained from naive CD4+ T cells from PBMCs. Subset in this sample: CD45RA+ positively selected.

CDR3 sequence: CASSPFGTGVSNNEQFF. The CDR3 DNA reads as TGTGCCAGCTCACCGTTCGGTACCGGGGTGTCGAACAATGAGCAGTTCTTC. This chain uses TRBV18 with TRBJ2-1; maybe TRBD2 (5 bases). V was shortened by 3 bases and J by 5 bases, with 20 bases between the two germline ends. Germline assignment: CDR1 KGHSH and CDR2 LQKENI. The CDR3 spans 17 residues.